These 15 T cell receptor beta chains originate from one sample sequenced in a study of CD8 T cells in ankylosing spondylitis. TCRdb passed the 5' RACE reads through MiXCR, listing each CDR3 protein once. The profile shows 180,000 or so distinct CDR3 sequences, under 14% of them singletons. The specimen was blood, either unsorted or a sorted T cell fraction (not recorded which). Every receptor here comes from a male donor with ankylosing spondylitis or in good health (not recorded which).

This clonotype occurred many times. The chain couples TRBV20-1 to TRBJ2-4, with D perhaps TRBD1 (6 bases). Trimming shortened V by 2 bases and J by 6 bases, and 11 bases separated the two germline ends. CDR3 size: 13 residues. CDR1 and CDR2 (germline): DFQATT, SNEGSKA (reference sequence). The CDR3 DNA is TGCAGTGCTAGACGACAGGATAGAAACATTCAGTACTTC. Amino acids: CSARRQDRNIQYF.

The CDR3 protein is CASTRGGANTEAFF. CDR3 coding DNA: TGTGCCAGCACCCGTGGGGGCGCGAACACTGAAGCTTTCTTT. The chain uses TRBV7-2 and TRBJ1-1; TRBD1 is a possible D gene (6 bases). This CDR3 region has 14 residues. V shed 7 bases and J shed 1 base, with 13 bases lying between them. From germline, CDR1 is SGHTA and CDR2 FQGNSA.

This clonotype has a count of ten or more. V is TRBV6-1 and J is TRBJ2-3; D is undetermined. Between the trimmed V and J ends, which lost 8 bases and 4 bases, there was a span of 7 bases. The germline V gene has CDR1 MNHNS and CDR2 SASEGT. The CDR3 length is 11 residues. The CDR3 sequence is CASFSADTQYF. CDR3 bases: TGTGCCAGCTTTAGTGCAGATACGCAGTATTTT.

The J gene is TRBJ2-7, the V gene TRBV12-3 or TRBV12-4, with 7 bases identical to TRBD1. This CDR3 contains 15 residues. The V segment lost 5 bases and the J segment 0 bases; nucleotides outside the gene matches: 7. For the CDR3, the DNA is TGTGCCAGCAGTGCCGGGACAGTGTTCTCCTACGAGCAGTACTTC. Translated: CASSAGTVFSYEQYF.

This clonotype was detected ten times or more. The DNA for the CDR3 is TGTGCCACCAGTGATTTGCTTAGGGACAGGGGCAACACTGAAGCTTTCTTT. Its translation is CATSDLLRDRGNTEAFF. The chain links TRBV24-1 to TRBJ1-1; 10 positions match TRBD1. With V trimmed by 0 bases and J by 2 bases, 5 bases remained unmatched. The CDR3 covers 17 residues. Germline V lookup: CDR1 KGHDR, CDR2 SFDVKD.

This clonotype occurred many times. This rearrangement joins TRBV29-1 to TRBJ1-2; TRBD1 is a possible D gene (5 bases). Between the trimmed V and J ends, which lost 0 bases and 4 bases, there was a span of 15 bases. The CDR3 extends over 15 amino acids. Germline V gene sequence: CDR1 SQVTM, CDR2 ANQGSEA. As DNA, the CDR3 is TGCAGCGTTGAAGATCTAGGGGAGGTCGGCTATGGCTACACCTTC. The encoded protein is CSVEDLGEVGYGYTF. Drawing the rest from reference TRBV29-1 and TRBJ1-2, the complete variable domain is SAVISQKPSRDICQRGTSLTIQCQVDSQVTMMFWYRQQPGQSLTLIATANQGSEATYESGFVIDKFPISRPNLTFSTLTVSNMSPEDSSIYLCSVEDLGEVGYGYTFGSGTRLTVV.

This clonotype was counted a few times. V usage is TRBV4-1 and J usage is TRBJ2-7, with TRBD2 identical over 8 bases. V shed 3 bases and J 6 bases; nucleotides not matched to a gene: 13. The CDR3 is made up of 16 amino acids. Germline values: CDR1 MGHRA, CDR2 YSYEKL. CDR3 in DNA: TGCGCCAGCAGCCAGATGGCGGTAGCGGGATTTCGCGAGCAGTACTTC. The encoded protein is CASSQMAVAGFREQYF.

Remarks on this clonotype: This may be a read error, as it is one base from a much larger clone. This sequence joins TRBV5-5 and TRBJ2-7; TRBD1 is a possible D gene (6 bases). The CDR3 consists of 14 residues. CDR1 and CDR2 (germline): SGHKS, YYEKEE (reference sequence). The DNA for the CDR3 is TGTGCCAGCAGCTTTCAGGACAGTTCCTACGAGCGGTACTTC. Its protein product is CASSFQDSSYERYF.

Ten or more counts support this clonotype. The gene calls are TRBV20-1 and TRBJ2-5; 8 nucleotides line up with TRBD1. V was pared by 0 bases and J by 4 bases, with 4 bases of the junction left unmatched. Germline assignment: CDR1 DFQATT and CDR2 SNEGSKA (reference sequence). The length of the CDR3 is 14 residues. The CDR3 DNA follows: TGCAGTGCTAGAGATCAGGGGGCGCGAGAGACCCAGTACTTC. This translates into CSARDQGARETQYF.

V is TRBV3-1 and J is TRBJ2-1, with D possibly matching TRBD1 (6 bases). Trimming stripped 2 bases from V and 0 bases from J, with 11 bases between. The CDR3 loop spans 16 amino acids. Germline loops: CDR1 LGHDT, CDR2 YNNKEL (reference sequence). The CDR3 DNA follows: TGTGCCAGCAGCCAAATTTGGACAGACTCCTACAATGAGCAGTTCTTC. This sequence encodes CASSQIWTDSYNEQFF.

This clonotype was observed many times. The rearrangement links TRBV9 to TRBJ2-5, with D maybe TRBD1 (5 bases). The CDR3 is 15 amino acids. Trimming pared 0 bases from V and 1 base from J, leaving 10 bases between. Germline CDR1 reads SGDLS; CDR2 reads YYNGEE. CDR3 DNA: TGTGCCAGCAGCGTAGCTCAGGGCTCCCAAGAGACCCAGTACTTC. Amino acid sequence: CASSVAQGSQETQYF.

This clonotype was seen ten or more times. V and J are TRBV3-1 and TRBJ2-1; D may correspond to TRBD1 or TRBD2 (6 bases each). Germline CDR1 LGHDT, CDR2 YNNKEL (reference sequence). V lost 4 bases and J 10 bases, leaving 23 bases between the germline ends. CDR3 length: 16 amino acids. CDR3 sequence (DNA): TGTGCCAGCAGCCTGCTCCAGGGGACTGCCTCGAGGGAGCAGTTCTTC. Protein product: CASSLLQGTASREQFF.

The genes are TRBV3-1 and TRBJ1-1; D gene uncertain. Trimming shortened V by 4 bases and J by 0 bases, and 9 bases separated the two germline ends. Germline CDR1 LGHDT, CDR2 YNNKEL (reference sequence). CDR3 length: 14 residues. The DNA of the CDR3 is TGTGCCAGCAGCCCTAGGCTTGTGAACACTGAAGCTTTCTTT. Translation gives CASSPRLVNTEAFF.

This clonotype has a handful of counts. The rearrangement links TRBV5-4 to TRBJ2-3; D remains ambiguous. Looked up from germline, CDR1 is SGHNT and CDR2 is YYREEE (reference sequence). This CDR3 contains 15 residues. Trimming pared 2 bases from V and 3 bases from J, leaving 13 bases between. The CDR3 loop reads CASSFSVGGTDTQYF. CDR3 sequence (DNA): TGTGCCAGCAGCTTCTCTGTAGGCGGAACAGATACGCAGTATTTT.

This clonotype was recorded many times. A much bigger clone sits one base away, suggesting this may be a read error. The chain recombines TRBV7-6 with TRBJ1-1; D gene uncertain. Germline lookup yields CDR1 SGHVS and CDR2 FNYEAQ. The CDR3 sequence is 13 residues long. V gave up 1 base and J gave up 1 base, with 4 bases separating them. The CDR3 protein is CASSLGANTEAFF. CDR3 bases: TGTGCCAGCAGCTTAGGGGCGAACACTGAAGCTTTCTTT.